This T cell receptor beta chain was retrieved from a study of molecular identifiers for immune sequencing clone quantification (dated by TCRdb to 2016 to 2018). About the investigation overall: For a replicate experiment, RNA from roughly 21,000 or 96,000 naive CD8 T cells was divided into five aliquots, and four of the five aliquots were sequenced. The study was a methods study using CD8 T cells to benchmark molecular-identifier clustering-based TCR repertoire sequencing (MIDCIRS) and TCR RNA copy counting. General findings and caveats noted by the study authors: Even against a background of some 1 million naive CD8 T cells, spiked-in Jurkat TCR RNA amounting to a single cell's worth was reported to be detectable. When barcode sub-clustering was omitted, TCR diversity was inflated by chimeric consensus sequences, with chimeras reaching as high as 47%. The naive libraries included spiked-in Jurkat TCR RNA (roughly 9 copies' worth), and this RNA is not part of the donor repertoire. In CMV-specific effector cells, clones with more than 20 RNA copies contained over 97% of molecules, whereas in naive cells such clones contained under 1% of molecules. The sizes of highly expanded clones could end up underestimated when identical TCR molecules share a barcode. Approximately 3.3 recovered TCR RNA copies per cell were obtained by modeling, versus approximately 10 by digital PCR, implying a capture efficiency of roughly 32%.

CDR1 is given as DFQATT and CDR2 as SNEGSKA, both from the germline V gene (reference sequence). Spanning cysteine to phenylalanine, the CDR3 consists of 13 amino acids. Only the CDR3 region is kept as DNA, spanning 39 bases read in frame from base 1. The junction shows trimming of 0 bases on V and 0 bases on J, plus 6 bases between the germline ends. Libraries of naive CD8 T cells were built from anywhere between about 17,000 and 1,000,000 sorted cells, with 10%, 30% or 50% of the purified RNA used. Naive CD8 T cells were FACS-sorted as CD8+CD4-CCR7+CD45RA+ on a BD FACSAria II into RLT Plus buffer. To test detection sensitivity, Jurkat RNA equivalent to under 12 TCR copies was spiked into samples of roughly 18,000-1,000,000 naive CD8 T cells. Enrichment of CD8 T cells was performed with RosetteSep CD8+ T Cell Enrichment Cocktail and Ficoll-Paque, after which ACK red cell lysis was carried out. The table lists this clonotype with a few counts. Its antigen is currently not known. No base quality information exists; no much larger clone differs at one position.

To prepare the library, PCR was applied. Reads for this sample came from an Illumina HiSeq 4000. Bulk TCR libraries were prepared as previously described, using TCR primers listed in Table S5. Purification of total RNA was performed with the Qiagen AllPrep DNA/RNA kit. Before any analysis, reads coming from multiple sequencing runs of the same library were combined into one pool. The authors' analysis ran thus. Only reads with exact TCR constant sequence were kept, trimmed to 150 nt, and grouped by their 12-nt molecular barcodes. Reads inside each barcode group were sub-clustered using a 15% Levenshtein threshold, and a quality-weighted consensus sequence was constructed for each RNA molecule. Non-functional sequences were discarded, and so were lower-count sequences lying one edit away from another sequence. Based on a fit of two negative binomial distributions, barcode sub-clusters having less than 20% of the maximum read count were discarded. TCRdb's own reprocessing of the public reads used fastp at Q25 and MiXCR and kept productive beta chains. For every CDR3 protein sequence, its rows merge into one entry that carries the most common genes and DNA. The V and J calls were not made by the authors but by TCRdb's processing. The sample has around 480,000 distinct CDR3 sequences on record, roughly 23% of them singletons. Approximately 0.84% of the sample goes to the ten largest clones.

This chain joins TRBV20-1 to TRBJ2-7, with the D gene not clear enough to name. The TCR was taken from a human donor in good health. Some libraries in this study had Jurkat cell RNA spiked in. Material: naive CD8+ T cells from blood, with Jurkat cell RNA spiked in. Interpreted using the paper, the cell subset or site label stands for: FACS-sorted CD8+CD4-CCR7+CD45RA+ naive T cells. The nucleotides are TGCAGTGCTAGAGAGACATACTCCTACGAGCAGTACTTC. Translation gives CSARETYSYEQYF.